The sequence of this T cell receptor beta chain was determined in a study of cytomegalovirus exposure and HLA in healthy donors. Study-wide background: The study's early data release held approximately 91 million unique TCRs from HLA-typed donors.

Regarding the study as a whole: There were about 160 TCR beta chains listed as cytomegalovirus-associated.

About this clone: Its antigen is unidentified.

The PCR had 60 Vbeta and 13 Jbeta primers. In the source study's methods: Later analysis identified 80 million to 85 million unique TCR beta chains, about 10 million shared. The repertoire was sequenced with immunoSEQ multiplex PCR; TCRdb's copy has only in-frame clones and lacks some. That table is the source of V, J and clone size, and D and trimming were worked out from the DNA. The table records about 200,000 clones, roughly 83% of them present only once. The sequencing input was PBMCs. This TCR was recovered from a male donor in good health and CMV-seropositive.

CDR3 nucleotides: TGTGCCAGCAGCCGACCCGAAAGCGTTTACACAGATACGCAGTATTTT. It translates to CASSRPESVYTDTQYF. V gene TRBV5-4 combines with J gene TRBJ2-3; the D is unclear. The V and J ends lost 4 bases and 2 bases respectively, with 17 bases between them. The CDR3 spans 16 residues. CDR1 SGHNT and CDR2 YYREEE come from the germline V gene (reference sequence). Full variable domain (outside the CDR3, taken from reference TRBV5-4 and TRBJ2-3): ETGVTQSPTHLIKTRGQQVTLRCSSQSGHNTVSWYQQALGQGPQFIFQYYREEENGRGNFPPRFSGLQFPNYSSELNVNALELDDSALYLCASSRPESVYTDTQYFGPGTRLTVL.